The sequence of this T cell receptor (beta chain) was determined in a study of blood T cell repertoires in COVID-19. Unmatched junction bases numbered 6, after V lost 1 base and J lost 4 bases. CDR3 size: 15 residues. The germline V gene has CDR1 LNHDA and CDR2 SQIVND (reference sequence). This clone was seen more than once but under ten times. The method was immunoSEQ multiplex PCR; TCRdb's version includes in-frame clones alone and lacks a portion of them. The sample comprises about 250,000 clones, 83% of which are singletons, and approximately 3.8% rests with the top ten. The specimen sequenced was PBMCs or T cells enriched from blood (not recorded which). The receptor's source is a middle-aged woman who had been exposed to COVID-19. V is TRBV19 and J is TRBJ1-2, with 7 bases lining up with TRBD1. CDR3 bases: TGTGCCAGTAGTATAGGAACAGGGGAGGTCTATGGCTACACCTTC. This translates into CASSIGTGEVYGYTF.